Below are 20 T cell receptor beta chains sequenced from a single sample in a study of technical replicates of blood from several donors. Assay used: immunoSEQ multiplex PCR; TCRdb lists only in-frame clones, some missing. The sample has 65,000 to 85,000 clones; 90% to 95% are singletons. The sequenced sample was T cells isolated from PBMCs. The receptor set was obtained from a human donor in good health.

V usage is TRBV9 and J usage is TRBJ2-7; tentatively, D is TRBD1 (5 bases). CDR3 length: 14 residues. The V gene's germline CDR1 is SGDLS and CDR2 YYNGEE. The V gene lost 0 bases and the J gene lost 2 bases, with 9 bases spanning the gap. The CDR3 loop is CASSVGGTTYEQYF. The DNA for the CDR3 is TGTGCCAGCAGCGTAGGGGGCACCACCTACGAGCAGTACTTC.

The J gene is TRBJ1-1, the V gene TRBV27; D is possibly TRBD1 (5 bases). The CDR3 consists of 14 residues. The germline V gene encodes CDR1 MNHEY and CDR2 SMNVEV (reference sequence). V dropped 4 bases and J dropped 1 base, with 10 bases sitting between them. The CDR3 protein is CASSSRTPNTEAFF. CDR3 DNA: TGTGCCAGCAGTTCACGGACACCGAACACTGAAGCTTTCTTT.

The chain recombines TRBV6-6 with TRBJ2-3; D may be TRBD2 (5 bases). Germline-derived CDR1 and CDR2 are MNHNY and SVGAGI (reference sequence). Trimming left V 3 bases short and J 5 bases short, with 12 bases between. This CDR3 spans 14 amino acids. The CDR3 spells CASSYPRAGDTQYF. CDR3 DNA: TGTGCCAGCAGTTATCCGCGGGCTGGAGATACGCAGTATTTT.

The sample holds one count of this clone. The rearrangement uses TRBV5-1 and TRBJ1-5, with D uncertain. The CDR3 covers 15 residues. Trimming stripped 2 bases from V and 7 bases from J, with 16 bases between. Germline CDR1 reads SGHRS; CDR2 reads YFSETQ. The CDR3 reads CASSFGESSGQPQHF. In nucleotides, the CDR3 is TGCGCCAGCAGCTTCGGCGAGTCCTCGGGGCAGCCCCAGCATTTT. The full variable domain, completed using reference TRBV5-1 and TRBJ1-5, is KAGVTQTPRYLIKTRGQQVTLSCSPISGHRSVSWYQQTPGQGLQFLFEYFSETQRNKGNFPGRFSGRQFSNSRSEMNVSTLELGDSALYLCASSFGESSGQPQHFGDGTRLSIL.

This chain connects TRBV6-6 to TRBJ2-7; tentatively, D is TRBD2 (5 bases). CDR3 length equals 12 residues. The V gene's germline CDR1 is MNHNY and CDR2 SVGAGI (reference sequence). The germline V and J ends were trimmed by 11 bases and 5 bases, with 16 bases remaining between them. The chain's CDR3 is CAVRRDGNEQYF. The CDR3 DNA sequence: TGTGCCGTGAGGAGAGACGGGAACGAGCAGTACTTC.

CDR3 protein: CASSGGTGGIQPQHF. In nucleotides, the CDR3 is TGTGCCAGCAGTGGAGGCACAGGGGGTATTCAGCCCCAGCATTTT. The genes are TRBV2 and TRBJ1-5; 8 bases map to TRBD1. V was clipped by 4 bases and J by 6 bases; unmatched bases: 8. The CDR3 is 15 residues long. CDR1 is SNHLY and CDR2 is FYNNEI in the germline V gene.

CDR3 in amino acids: CASRGVGAAGNTIYF. Here the CDR3 DNA reads TGTGCCAGCCGCGGGGTAGGGGCGGCTGGAAACACCATATATTTT. The gene calls are TRBV9 and TRBJ1-3; TRBD1 is a possible D gene (5 bases). The germline CDR1 and CDR2 sequences are SGDLS and YYNGEE. V gave up 7 bases and J gave up 2 bases, with 16 bases separating them. The CDR3 covers 15 residues.

The chain employs TRBV6-4 and TRBJ2-3; 7 positions agree with TRBD2. With V trimmed by 2 bases and J by 1 base, 6 bases remained unmatched. From germline, CDR1 is MRHNA and CDR2 SNTAGT. The CDR3 consists of 16 residues. CDR3 protein: CASSDGPSGGTDTQYF. The DNA for the CDR3 is TGTGCCAGCAGTGACGGGCCTAGCGGCGGCACAGATACGCAGTATTTT.

This clone was seen just once. The V and J genes are TRBV4-2 and TRBJ2-1, with 8 bases fitting TRBD2. Germline CDR1 reads LGHNA; CDR2 reads YNFKEQ. This CDR3 is 16 amino acids long. With V trimmed by 0 bases and J by 4 bases, 5 bases remained unmatched. This CDR3 is CASSQEEREWYNEQFF. The DNA for the CDR3 is TGTGCCAGCAGCCAAGAAGAGCGGGAGTGGTACAATGAGCAGTTCTTC.

The chain employs TRBV30 and TRBJ1-4; 7 bases map to TRBD1. With 8 bases clipped from V and 7 bases from J, the junction kept 10 bases outside the gene matches. CDR1 is GTSNPN and CDR2 is SVGIG in the germline V gene (reference sequence). CDR3 length: 13 residues. Here the CDR3 reads CAGKDRVGEKLFF. For the CDR3, the DNA is TGTGCCGGAAAAGACAGGGTTGGTGAAAAACTGTTTTTT.

This clone has just one count. The V and J genes are TRBV5-1 and TRBJ2-7; TRBD1 aligns across 8 bases. The CDR3 extends over 15 amino acids. Germline CDR1 SGHRS, CDR2 YFSETQ. The V gene end was trimmed by 4 bases and the J gene end by 6 bases; junction bases not matched to a gene: 12. The CDR3, as DNA: TGCGCCAGCAGCCCCAACGTTCAGGGGGCGAGCGAGCAGTACTTC. It specifies CASSPNVQGASEQYF. The full variable domain, with the rest looked up from reference TRBV5-1 and TRBJ2-7, is KAGVTQTPRYLIKTRGQQVTLSCSPISGHRSVSWYQQTPGQGLQFLFEYFSETQRNKGNFPGRFSGRQFSNSRSEMNVSTLELGDSALYLCASSPNVQGASEQYFGPGTRLTVT.

The chain combines TRBV27 with TRBJ2-7; 9 bases are shared with TRBD1. Germline V CDR1 and CDR2: MNHEY, SMNVEV (reference sequence). V was pared by 5 bases and J by 2 bases, with 7 bases of the junction left unmatched. The CDR3 consists of 15 residues. CDR3 nucleotides: TGTGCCAGCAGTCCCGGACAGGGGAGAGCCTACGAGCAGTACTTC. It translates to CASSPGQGRAYEQYF.

This clone was seen just once. The gene calls are TRBV6-1 and TRBJ2-7; tentatively, D is TRBD1 (6 bases). Germline-derived CDR1 and CDR2 are MNHNS and SASEGT. The CDR3 is 15 residues long. Trimming took off 4 bases at V and 2 bases at J, with 15 bases between the two ends. The CDR3 DNA sequence: TGTGCCAGCAGTGGCCTTGGGGGCGCAGCCTACGAGCAGTACTTC. Translated: CASSGLGGAAYEQYF.

This rearrangement joins TRBV7-2 to TRBJ2-1, with D unresolved. V shed 0 bases and J shed 6 bases, with 9 bases lying between them. Germline CDR1 and CDR2: SGHTA and FQGNSA. The CDR3 has 14 residues. Written as DNA, the CDR3 is TGTGCCAGCAGCTTAGCGCGGATCAGCAATGAGCAGTTCTTC. It yields the protein CASSLARISNEQFF.

With respect to this clone: The junction departs from germline at one end; a sequencing error may be responsible. The chain links TRBV28 to TRBJ2-7; 8 bases line up with TRBD1. CDR1 and CDR2 from the germline V gene are MDHEN and SYDVKM. The CDR3 sequence is 12 residues long. In DNA, the CDR3 is TGTGCCAGCAGTTTACTATCAGGGGGCAGGGACTTC. Its translation: CASSLLSGGRDF.

The CDR3 bases are TGTGCCAGCAGTTCCAGGGCCACCGGGGAGCTGTTTTTT. Translation gives CASSSRATGELFF. The rearrangement joins TRBV27 to TRBJ2-2; possible D gene TRBD1, 5 bases. CDR3 length: 13 residues. Trimming removed 4 bases from V and 4 bases from J, with 7 bases in between. Germline V gene lookup returns CDR1 MNHEY and CDR2 SMNVEV (reference sequence).

V is TRBV4-1 and J is TRBJ2-2; D unclear. Germline V gives CDR1 MGHRA, CDR2 YSYEKL. Trimming shortened V by 5 bases and J by 1 base, and 17 bases separated the two germline ends. The length of the CDR3 is 17 residues. The CDR3 reads CASSYLVAAVNTGELFF. As DNA, the CDR3 is TGCGCCAGCAGCTACCTTGTTGCGGCTGTGAACACCGGGGAGCTGTTTTTT.

The chain employs TRBV6-6 and TRBJ2-4; the match to TRBD1 covers 7 bases. Germline trimming cut 5 bases from V and 4 bases from J; bases unmatched to any gene: 5. The CDR3 runs to 14 residues. Germline CDR1 reads MNHNY; CDR2 reads SVGAGI (reference sequence). The CDR3 bases are TGTGCCAGCAGTGGGGACAGTACAAAAAACATTCAGTACTTC. Translation: CASSGDSTKNIQYF.

The chain has TRBV19 and TRBJ1-3, with D unresolved. This CDR3 spans 13 amino acids. Germline loops: CDR1 LNHDA, CDR2 SQIVND (reference sequence). Trimming cost V 6 bases and J 6 bases, with 12 bases left between them. In nucleotides, the CDR3 is TGTGCCAGTAGGAAGTTCAGGCTAAACACCATATATTTT. This translates into CASRKFRLNTIYF.

The chain combines TRBV6-6 with TRBJ2-5; 7 bases map to TRBD2. CDR3 length equals 14 residues. Germline CDR1 MNHNY, CDR2 SVGAGI (reference sequence). The V and J ends lost 9 bases and 5 bases, in that order; junction bases with no gene match: 12. The CDR3 loop is CASDVGGRAETQYF. CDR3 sequence (DNA): TGTGCCAGTGACGTGGGCGGGAGAGCTGAGACCCAGTACTTC.